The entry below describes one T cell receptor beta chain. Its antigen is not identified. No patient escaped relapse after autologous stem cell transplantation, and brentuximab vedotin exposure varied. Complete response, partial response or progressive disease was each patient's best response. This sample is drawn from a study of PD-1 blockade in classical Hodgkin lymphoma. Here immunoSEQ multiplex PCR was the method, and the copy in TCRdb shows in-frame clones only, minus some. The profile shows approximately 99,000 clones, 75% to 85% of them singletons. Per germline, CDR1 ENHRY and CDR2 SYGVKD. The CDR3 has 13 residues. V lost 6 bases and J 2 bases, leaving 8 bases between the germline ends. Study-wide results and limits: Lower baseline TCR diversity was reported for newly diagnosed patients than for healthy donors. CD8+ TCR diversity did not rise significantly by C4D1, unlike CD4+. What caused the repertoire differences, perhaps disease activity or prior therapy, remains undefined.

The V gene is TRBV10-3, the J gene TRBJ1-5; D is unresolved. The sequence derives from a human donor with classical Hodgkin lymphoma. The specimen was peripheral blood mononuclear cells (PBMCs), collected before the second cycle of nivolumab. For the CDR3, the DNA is TGTGCCATCAGAGAGGACGGCAATCAGCCCCAGCATTTT. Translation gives CAIREDGNQPQHF.